This T cell receptor beta chain is drawn from a study of stem cell transplantation in POMP-related autoinflammatory disease. This CDR3 has 19 residues. Trimming removed 6 bases from V and 4 bases from J, with 31 bases in between. Germline V lookup: CDR1 MDHEN, CDR2 SYDVKM. Assay used: immunoSEQ multiplex PCR; TCRdb lists only in-frame clones, some missing. The sample shows about 1,300 clones, about 74% of them seen only once. A single count supports this clone. The V call is TRBV28, the J call TRBJ2-7, with D perhaps matching TRBD1 (8 bases). This receptor was identified in a human donor in good health. Sequences were obtained from CD8+ T cells from PBMCs. The CDR3 DNA follows: TGTGCCAGCAGCCTCTCCGGGGGGACCCAGGGGGCATCGGTATACGAGCAGTACTTC. Protein: CASSLSGGTQGASVYEQYF. Using reference TRBV28 and TRBJ2-7 for the parts outside the CDR3, the full variable domain is DVKVTQSSRYLVKRTGEKVFLECVQDMDHENMFWYRQDPGLGLRLIYFSYDVKMKEKGDIPEGYSVSREKKERFSLILESASTNQTSMYLCASSLSGGTQGASVYEQYFGPGTRLTVT.